A selection of T cell receptor beta chains follows, all from one sample in a study of T cell responses to AZD1222 COVID-19 vaccine. Assay used: immunoSEQ multiplex PCR; TCRdb lists only in-frame clones, some missing. The sample yields 80,000 or so clones, more than 85% seen once. This specimen consisted of peripheral blood, obtained 28 days after the second AZD1222 dose. These receptors all come from an adult who received the AZD1222 COVID-19 vaccine. The CDR3 runs from the conserved cysteine through the conserved F or W.

V gene: TRBV30
J gene: TRBJ1-1
CDR3 protein: CASDREAISTEAFF

V gene: TRBV5-6
J gene: TRBJ1-1
CDR3 protein: CASSLGHGNEAFF

V gene: TRBV4-1
J gene: TRBJ1-1
CDR3 protein: CASSQEGIDLVTEAFF

V gene: TRBV24-1
J gene: TRBJ1-2
CDR3 protein: CATSDLAVNYGYTF

V gene: TRBV6-4
J gene: TRBJ2-1
CDR3 protein: CASSDGTSAREQFF

V gene: TRBV7-9
J gene: TRBJ2-7
CDR3 protein: CASSLGAGQPPLEQYF

V gene: TRBV5-1
J gene: TRBJ1-4
CDR3 protein: CASSPTRQAYNEKLFF

V gene: TRBV7-9
J gene: TRBJ1-2
CDR3 protein: CASSSQGANRGYTF

V gene: TRBV7-2
J gene: TRBJ1-1
CDR3 protein: CASSLDRSLGAFF

V gene: TRBV24-1
J gene: TRBJ1-2
CDR3 protein: CATSDPTGYTF

V gene: TRBV10-1
J gene: TRBJ1-1
CDR3 protein: CASSDHAGGFTEAFF

V gene: TRBV7-9
J gene: TRBJ1-1
CDR3 protein: CASSLAGQVHEAFF

V gene: TRBV14
J gene: TRBJ2-3
CDR3 protein: CASRPGQGPTAWTDTQYF

V gene: TRBV28
J gene: TRBJ2-5
CDR3 protein: CATSGASITQYF

V gene: TRBV2
J gene: TRBJ2-1
CDR3 protein: CASKGYVRGDEQFF

V gene: TRBV5-1
J gene: TRBJ2-4
CDR3 protein: CASSPRTSGRAENIQYF

V gene: TRBV5-1
J gene: TRBJ2-6
CDR3 protein: CASSAVSGANVLTF

V gene: TRBV4-3
J gene: TRBJ1-1
CDR3 protein: CASSQGMAENTEAFF

V gene: TRBV4-1
J gene: TRBJ1-1
CDR3 protein: CASSEEWTGGLNTEAFF

V gene: TRBV2
J gene: TRBJ1-4
CDR3 protein: CASRATGADEKLFF

V gene: TRBV19
J gene: TRBJ2-1
CDR3 protein: CASSPLPPGQGINEQFF

V gene: TRBV7-3
J gene: TRBJ2-1
CDR3 protein: CASSPTGQGMNEQFF

V gene: TRBV6-5
J gene: TRBJ1-2
CDR3 protein: CASIGTGGADGYTF

V gene: TRBV3-1/TRBV3-2
J gene: TRBJ1-2
CDR3 protein: CASSSIMTGGFGYTF

V gene: TRBV7-9
J gene: TRBJ1-2
CDR3 protein: CASSLAGTEDARGYTF

V gene: TRBV2
J gene: TRBJ2-1
CDR3 protein: CASGAGTLSYNEQFF

V gene: TRBV27
J gene: TRBJ1-2
CDR3 protein: CASSQGRGVYGYTF

V gene: TRBV27
J gene: TRBJ1-2
CDR3 protein: CASSLAPGQGTYGYTF

V gene: TRBV20-1
J gene: TRBJ1-4
CDR3 protein: CSASQGGEKLFF

V gene: TRBV6-5
J gene: TRBJ2-7
CDR3 protein: CASSLQGTSYEQYF

V gene: TRBV9
J gene: TRBJ2-7
CDR3 protein: CASSPRTVPLDEQYF

V gene: TRBV5-4
J gene: TRBJ2-1
CDR3 protein: CASSWPEANEQFF

V gene: TRBV5-1
J gene: TRBJ1-3
CDR3 protein: CASSTHREYSGNTIYF

V gene: TRBV5-6
J gene: TRBJ1-1
CDR3 protein: CASSLTEAGGLGAFF

V gene: TRBV30
J gene: TRBJ2-1
CDR3 protein: CARLGSLNEQFF

V gene: TRBV15
J gene: TRBJ2-2
CDR3 protein: CATSRVRGTGELFF

V gene: TRBV3-1/TRBV3-2
J gene: TRBJ2-5
CDR3 protein: CASSNWESQETQYF

V gene: TRBV12-3/TRBV12-4
J gene: TRBJ1-2
CDR3 protein: CASSLREAGYTF

V gene: TRBV7-2
J gene: TRBJ2-7
CDR3 protein: CASSLASGSYEQYF

V gene: TRBV11-2
J gene: TRBJ1-1
CDR3 protein: CASRRSLNTEAFF

V gene: TRBV2
J gene: TRBJ1-5
CDR3 protein: CASSVRTQGDQPQHF

V gene: TRBV6-4
J gene: TRBJ2-2
CDR3 protein: CASSDEDGGTGELFF

V gene: TRBV14
J gene: TRBJ2-7
CDR3 protein: CASSPFREPSYEQYF

V gene: TRBV7-2
J gene: TRBJ1-1
CDR3 protein: CASSLNRDTEAFF

V gene: TRBV9
J gene: TRBJ2-1
CDR3 protein: CASSPRDDRSYNEQFF

V gene: TRBV6-5
J gene: TRBJ2-1
CDR3 protein: CASSYGGGPYNEQFF

V gene: TRBV18
J gene: TRBJ1-4
CDR3 protein: CASSPPKGIPTNEKLFF